The rows below give T cell receptor beta chains drawn from one sample of a study of T cells in Graves' hyperthyroidism and ophthalmopathy. TCRdb reprocessed the multiplex PCR reads via MiXCR and lists one record per CDR3 protein. The table lists about 180,000 distinct CDR3 sequences, about a sixth of them singletons. Sequencing was performed on blood. The receptors derive from a woman aged 50 to 60 with Graves' hyperthyroidism. Each CDR3 is given with its conserved first and last residue. The order of the fields is D gene, clone size, J gene, V gene, CDR3 DNA, CDR3 protein. A D gene is named only where the DNA matches it firmly. The size entry is marked missing in some rows and otherwise reads once, few, many or a size class.

>TRBD1|many|TRBJ1-5|TRBV5-1
TGCGCCAGCAGCGCAGGGACAGGTAGCAATCAGCCCCAGCATTTT
CASSAGTGSNQPQHF
>TRBD1|NA|TRBJ1-5|TRBV7-2
TGTGCCAGCAGCCCCAGGGGGGGGGGCAATCCGCCCCAGCATTTT
CASSPRGGGNPPQHF
>NA|few|TRBJ2-7|TRBV4-1
TGCGCCAGCAGCCAAGAAACGATCCGCGAGCAGTACTTC
CASSQETIREQYF
>NA|many|TRBJ1-4|TRBV7-9
TGTGCCAGCAGCGCGACAGCCACAACTAATGAAAAACTGTTTTTT
CASSATATTNEKLFF
>TRBD1|many|TRBJ2-5|TRBV10-3
TGTGCCATCGGGGAGACAGGGGGCTTATTCAGAGACTTC
CAIGETGGLFRDF
>TRBD1|many|TRBJ2-3|TRBV14
TGTGCCAGCAACCCGACAGGGCTCACAGATACGCAGTATTTT
CASNPTGLTDTQYF
>NA|few|TRBJ1-5|TRBV3-1
TGTGCCAGCAGCCAAGATAGGAACAATCAGCCCCAGCATTTT
CASSQDRNNQPQHF
>TRBD1|NA|TRBJ2-4|TRBV11-2
TGTGCCAGCAGCTCCGGACAGGGGGCGGACATTCAGTACTTC
CASSSGQGADIQYF
>TRBD1|many|TRBJ1-1|TRBV2
TGTGCCAGCAGTGCCCGGGACAGCATCACTGAAGCTTTCTTT
CASSARDSITEAFF
>NA|NA|TRBJ1-2|TRBV28
TGTGCCAGCATATCCGGCTTTGGCTACACCTTC
CASISGFGYTF
>NA|many|TRBJ2-1|TRBV5-1
TGCGCCAGCAGCTTCAGGGCGCTGAGCTCCTACAATGAGCAGTTCTTC
CASSFRALSSYNEQFF
>NA|many|TRBJ1-1|TRBV3-1
TGTGCCAGCAGCTCACGGACGGAAAATGAAGCTTTCTTT
CASSSRTENEAFF
>TRBD1|many|TRBJ1-3|TRBV2
TGTGCCAGCCACAAACAGGGGGCTGGAAACACCATATATTTT
CASHKQGAGNTIYF
>TRBD2|NA|TRBJ2-7|TRBV7-9
TGTGCCAGCAGCTTCGCGGGAGGGCCCTACGAGCAGTACTTC
CASSFAGGPYEQYF
>NA|NA|TRBJ1-3|TRBV3-1
TGTGCCAGTGGTTTGGGACCACTCGGACAGAGGGCCGGAAACACCATATATTTT
CASGLGPLGQRAGNTIYF
>NA|NA|TRBJ1-1|TRBV12-3/TRBV12-4
TGTGCCAGCAACAAGGGGTCCACTGAAGCTTTCTTT
CASNKGSTEAFF
>TRBD1|many|TRBJ1-1|TRBV10-3
TGTGCCATCAGTCTTGGACAGGAGGAGCTTTCTGAAGCTTTCTTT
CAISLGQEELSEAFF
>NA|many|TRBJ1-1|TRBV19
TGTGCCAGTACCATCGTAGGGAATGAAGCTTTCTTT
CASTIVGNEAFF
>TRBD2|NA|TRBJ2-1|TRBV7-3
TGTGCCAGCAGCAAACCTTCGGGACTAGCGGGCCCTAGCTCCTACAATGAGCAGTTCTTC
CASSKPSGLAGPSSYNEQFF
>NA|many|TRBJ2-3|TRBV7-3
TGTGCCGGCAGCCCGATGAGGGGTGGCACAGATACGCAGTATTTT
CAGSPMRGGTDTQYF
>TRBD1|many|TRBJ1-1|TRBV5-1
TGTGCCAGCAGTTTGGACAGGGCGAACACTGAAGCTTTCTTT
CASSLDRANTEAFF
>NA|many|TRBJ1-2|TRBV29-1
TGCAGCGTTGAAGGGGCAGGGGAGCTCGATAACTATGGCTACACCTTC
CSVEGAGELDNYGYTF
>TRBD1|many|TRBJ2-1|TRBV20-1
TGCAGTGCTAGAGATTGGCAGGGGGCACACAATGAGCAGTTCTTC
CSARDWQGAHNEQFF
>NA|NA|TRBJ1-1|TRBV5-1
TGCGCCAGCAGCTCGACAGGCATGAACACTGAAGCTTTCTTT
CASSSTGMNTEAFF
>TRBD2|many|TRBJ2-7|TRBV2
TGTGCCAGCAGTCTTGGACTAGACGAGCAGTACTTC
CASSLGLDEQYF
>NA|NA|TRBJ2-5|TRBV18
TGTGCCAGCTCACCACCTGTTTCTAGCCCGGGAGAGACCCAGTACTTC
CASSPPVSSPGETQYF
>NA|NA|TRBJ1-2|TRBV6-1
TGTGCCAGCAGTGACAGGGCAGGCTATGGCTACACCTTC
CASSDRAGYGYTF
>TRBD1|few|TRBJ1-2|TRBV18
TGTGCCAGCTCACCCGACAGGGGCCCCCTTTATGGCTACACCTTC
CASSPDRGPLYGYTF
>NA|many|TRBJ2-7|TRBV12-3/TRBV12-4
TGTGCCAGCCTCCAGGGTATGGGCTACGAGCAGTACTTC
CASLQGMGYEQYF
>NA|NA|TRBJ1-4|TRBV20-1
TGCAGTGCGCCATCAGGGTCAACTAATGAAAAACTGTTTTTT
CSAPSGSTNEKLFF
>NA|many|TRBJ2-6|TRBV2
TGTGCCAGCACCCTACGGCGGCTTTCTGGGGCCAACGTCCTGACTTTC
CASTLRRLSGANVLTF